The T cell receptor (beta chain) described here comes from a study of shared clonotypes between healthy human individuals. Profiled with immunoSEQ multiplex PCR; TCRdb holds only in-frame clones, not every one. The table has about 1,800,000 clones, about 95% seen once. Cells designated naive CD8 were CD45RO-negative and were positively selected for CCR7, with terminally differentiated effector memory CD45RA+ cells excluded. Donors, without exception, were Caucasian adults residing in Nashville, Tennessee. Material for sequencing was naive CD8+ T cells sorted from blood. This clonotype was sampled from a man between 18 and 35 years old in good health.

The CDR3 region is CSTRGTSGRNEQFF. DNA of the CDR3: TGCAGTACACGCGGGACTAGCGGGAGGAATGAGCAGTTCTTC. The chain employs TRBV29-1 and TRBJ2-1, with 15 bases lining up with TRBD2. The CDR3 is made up of 14 amino acids. Per the germline V gene, CDR1 is SQVTM and CDR2 is ANQGSEA.